The 8 T cell receptor beta chains in this list originate from one sample, sequenced in a study of blood T cell repertoires in COVID-19. Repertoires were generated with immunoSEQ multiplex PCR, while TCRdb's copy carries only in-frame clones and drops some. The sample holds approximately 210,000 clones, around four fifths seen once. Sequencing used peripheral blood. Receptors originate from a man younger than 45 with active or convalescent COVID-19.

The V call is TRBV11-2, the J call TRBJ2-5; D ambiguous. The CDR3 is 16 amino acids. V was trimmed by 3 bases and J by 5 bases, leaving 19 bases between them. Germline V lookup: CDR1 SGHAT, CDR2 FQNNGV. CDR3 coding DNA: TGTGCCAGCAGCTTGGATGGCGGTTTCTTTGAGGAGACCCAGTACTTC. Encoded protein: CASSLDGGFFEETQYF. Together with reference TRBV11-2 and TRBJ2-5, the CDR3 gives the full variable domain: EAGVAQSPRYKIIEKRQSVAFWCNPISGHATLYWYQQILGQGPKLLIQFQNNGVVDDSQLPKDRFSAERLKGVDSTLKIQPAKLEDSAVYLCASSLDGGFFEETQYFGPGTRLLVL.

The genes are TRBV9 and TRBJ1-1; D gene uncertain. CDR1 and CDR2 from the germline V gene are SGDLS and YYNGEE. The V end lost 3 bases, the J end lost 1 base, and 13 bases lay between the germline ends. This CDR3 spans 15 amino acids. In nucleotides, the CDR3 is TGTGCCAGCAGCGGTCCACGAACGGGGAACACTGAAGCTTTCTTT. Residues: CASSGPRTGNTEAFF.

This clone was counted once. The genes are TRBV27 and TRBJ2-3; 7 nucleotides line up with TRBD2. CDR3 length equals 14 residues. V lost 5 bases, J lost 2 bases, and 4 bases stayed unmatched. Germline V gives CDR1 MNHEY, CDR2 SMNVEV (reference sequence). CDR3 residues: CASSLGLNTDTQYF. The CDR3 coding sequence is TGTGCCAGCAGTCTGGGACTAAACACAGATACGCAGTATTTT.

In this sample, this clone turned up once. The chain joins TRBV2 to TRBJ1-1, with D possibly matching TRBD1 (5 bases). Germline V gives CDR1 SNHLY, CDR2 FYNNEI. The CDR3 spans 16 residues. Trimming removed 1 base from V and 6 bases from J, with 18 bases in between. Here the CDR3 DNA reads TGTGCCAGCAGTGAAGAAGGGGTACGGAGGGGCTCTGAAGCTTTCTTT. Its protein product is CASSEEGVRRGSEAFF.

This chain connects TRBV9 to TRBJ1-2, with D tentatively TRBD1 (6 bases). The germline gives CDR1 SGDLS, CDR2 YYNGEE. Trimming took off 4 bases at V and 5 bases at J, with 30 bases between the two ends. CDR3 size: 19 residues. DNA for the CDR3: TGTGCCAGCAGCCCCGGATGGGGGCCTGACCCGCGGCCGAATTATGGCTACACCTTC. This encodes CASSPGWGPDPRPNYGYTF.

The chain carries TRBV2 and TRBJ2-3, with TRBD2 as a possible D gene (6 bases). Germline CDR1 SNHLY, CDR2 FYNNEI. CDR3 length equals 11 residues. Trimming took off 6 bases at V and 9 bases at J, with 10 bases between the two ends. The CDR3: CASRAGQTQYF. DNA of the CDR3: TGTGCCAGCAGAGCGGGCCAAACGCAGTATTTT.

The chain combines TRBV7-2 with TRBJ2-1; tentatively, D is TRBD2 (5 bases). The CDR3 is 14 amino acids. CDR1 is SGHTA and CDR2 is FQGNSA in the germline V gene. Trimming removed 4 bases at V and 5 bases at J, with 12 bases between. The CDR3 DNA reads as TGTGCCAGCAGCTCGGTGCGGGTGAACAATGAGCAGTTCTTC. Translation: CASSSVRVNNEQFF.

The CDR3 DNA sequence: TGCAGCGTTGTCTCGGCGACTAGCGGGAGGGCCGATGAGCAGTTCTTC. Its translation: CSVVSATSGRADEQFF. The chain has TRBV29-1 and TRBJ2-1; 14 bases are a match to TRBD2. Unmatched junction bases numbered 10, after V lost 4 bases and J lost 8 bases. Germline lookup yields CDR1 SQVTM and CDR2 ANQGSEA. This CDR3 spans 16 amino acids.